The rows below give T cell receptor beta chains drawn from one sample of a study of control samples from healthy donors and cancer patients. TCRdb's copy holds only in-frame clones and misses some; the assay was immunoSEQ multiplex PCR. The sample holds about 160,000 clones, about 93% seen once. Material: blood. The origin of the receptors is a woman in her fifties or sixties in good health. The CDR3 runs from the conserved cysteine through the conserved F or W. A D gene is named only where the DNA matches it firmly. The size entry is marked missing in some rows and otherwise reads once, few, many or a size class.

v_gene: TRBV3-1/TRBV3-2; d_gene: -; j_gene: TRBJ2-4; abundance: -; CDR3aa: CASSPQPVAKNIQYF; CDR3nt: TGTGCCAGCAGCCCACAGCCCGTAGCCAAAAACATTCAGTACTTC
v_gene: TRBV4-3; d_gene: -; j_gene: TRBJ2-1; abundance: -; CDR3aa: CASRKGGSSYNEQFF; CDR3nt: TGCGCCAGCAGAAAGGGGGGAAGCTCCTACAATGAGCAGTTCTTC
v_gene: TRBV6-6; d_gene: TRBD2; j_gene: TRBJ2-1; abundance: -; CDR3aa: CASSSRTSSAGNEQFF; CDR3nt: TGTGCCAGCTCCTCCAGGACTAGCTCAGCGGGGAATGAGCAGTTCTTC
v_gene: TRBV5-1; d_gene: -; j_gene: TRBJ1-1; abundance: once; CDR3aa: CASSAVMNTEAFF; CDR3nt: TGCGCCAGCAGCGCGGTTATGAACACTGAAGCTTTCTTT
v_gene: TRBV7-9; d_gene: -; j_gene: TRBJ1-2; abundance: -; CDR3aa: CASSGPRTLGYTF; CDR3nt: TGTGCCAGCAGCGGTCCAAGGACCCTTGGCTACACCTTC
v_gene: TRBV7-9; d_gene: -; j_gene: TRBJ2-5; abundance: -; CDR3aa: CASSSDNPGLASETQYF; CDR3nt: TGTGCCAGCAGCTCCGACAACCCCGGACTTGCCTCAGAGACCCAGTACTTC
v_gene: TRBV6-4; d_gene: -; j_gene: TRBJ2-2; abundance: once; CDR3aa: CASSPGETGELFF; CDR3nt: TGTGCCAGCAGTCCAGGGGAAACCGGGGAGCTGTTTTTT
v_gene: TRBV29-1; d_gene: TRBD2; j_gene: TRBJ2-3; abundance: -; CDR3aa: CSVAGGLAGGLRTLDTQYF; CDR3nt: TGCAGCGTTGCGGGCGGCCTAGCGGGGGGCCTAAGAACTCTGGATACGCAGTATTTT
v_gene: TRBV14; d_gene: -; j_gene: TRBJ2-4; abundance: -; CDR3aa: CASSQTIDRTAKNIQYF; CDR3nt: TGTGCCAGCAGCCAAACGATTGACAGGACAGCCAAAAACATTCAGTACTTC
v_gene: TRBV7-2; d_gene: TRBD1; j_gene: TRBJ1-4; abundance: -; CDR3aa: CASSSGQGLNEKLFF; CDR3nt: TGTGCCAGCAGCTCCGGACAGGGACTTAATGAAAAACTGTTTTTT
v_gene: TRBV6-6; d_gene: TRBD1; j_gene: TRBJ2-7; abundance: -; CDR3aa: CASSYLGQGPSYEQYF; CDR3nt: TGTGCCAGCAGTTACCTTGGACAGGGGCCCTCCTACGAGCAGTACTTC
v_gene: TRBV2; d_gene: TRBD1; j_gene: TRBJ2-1; abundance: -; CDR3aa: CASSGQGMNEQFF; CDR3nt: TGTGCCAGCAGTGGACAGGGGATGAATGAGCAGTTCTTC
v_gene: TRBV13; d_gene: -; j_gene: TRBJ1-2; abundance: -; CDR3aa: CASSLRTVSYGYTF; CDR3nt: TGTGCCAGCAGCTTAAGGACAGTCTCATATGGCTACACCTTC
v_gene: TRBV18; d_gene: -; j_gene: TRBJ1-4; abundance: -; CDR3aa: CASSPGGATEKLFF; CDR3nt: TGTGCCAGCTCACCAGGGGGTGCGACCGAAAAACTGTTTTTT
v_gene: TRBV7-3; d_gene: -; j_gene: TRBJ1-1; abundance: -; CDR3aa: CASSLGQNTEAFF; CDR3nt: TGTGCCAGCAGCTTGGGACAGAACACTGAAGCTTTCTTT
v_gene: TRBV5-1; d_gene: -; j_gene: TRBJ2-3; abundance: -; CDR3aa: CASSPGRTTDTQYF; CDR3nt: TGCGCCAGCAGCCCGGGACGGACAACAGATACGCAGTATTTT
v_gene: TRBV6-5; d_gene: -; j_gene: TRBJ1-2; abundance: -; CDR3aa: CASSYSTGLYGYTF; CDR3nt: TGTGCCAGCAGTTACTCGACGGGTCTTTATGGCTACACCTTC
v_gene: TRBV9; d_gene: -; j_gene: TRBJ2-7; abundance: -; CDR3aa: CASSVALDSYEQYF; CDR3nt: TGTGCCAGCAGCGTAGCTCTAGACTCCTACGAGCAGTACTTC
v_gene: TRBV30; d_gene: -; j_gene: TRBJ1-1; abundance: once; CDR3aa: CAWRQGNTEAFF; CDR3nt: TGTGCCTGGAGACAGGGGAACACTGAAGCTTTCTTT
v_gene: TRBV6-5; d_gene: -; j_gene: TRBJ2-1; abundance: once; CDR3aa: CASSRGGQDEQFF; CDR3nt: TGTGCCAGCAGCAGAGGAGGGCAGGATGAGCAGTTCTTC
v_gene: TRBV7-2; d_gene: -; j_gene: TRBJ1-2; abundance: -; CDR3aa: CASSFRDGLFSNYGYTF; CDR3nt: TGTGCCAGCAGCTTCCGGGACGGACTATTTTCTAACTATGGCTACACCTTC
v_gene: TRBV27; d_gene: TRBD1; j_gene: TRBJ1-6; abundance: -; CDR3aa: CASRIKGAYNSPLHF; CDR3nt: TGTGCCAGCAGGATCAAGGGGGCATATAATTCACCCCTCCACTTT
v_gene: TRBV6-1; d_gene: -; j_gene: TRBJ2-1; abundance: -; CDR3aa: CASSRGGLSYNEQFF; CDR3nt: TGTGCCAGCTCTCGTGGGGGATTGTCCTACAATGAGCAGTTCTTC
v_gene: TRBV19; d_gene: TRBD1; j_gene: TRBJ2-1; abundance: few; CDR3aa: CASSPRQGWEQFF; CDR3nt: TGTGCCAGTAGTCCCAGACAGGGCTGGGAGCAGTTCTTC
v_gene: TRBV4-3; d_gene: -; j_gene: TRBJ1-1; abundance: -; CDR3aa: CASSQNMVNTEAFF; CDR3nt: TGCGCCAGCAGCCAAAATATGGTGAACACTGAAGCTTTCTTT
v_gene: TRBV2; d_gene: -; j_gene: TRBJ1-1; abundance: -; CDR3aa: CASRRQENTEAFF; CDR3nt: TGTGCCAGCAGGAGACAGGAGAACACTGAAGCTTTCTTT
v_gene: TRBV5-1; d_gene: -; j_gene: TRBJ1-2; abundance: -; CDR3aa: CASSPLDIGNYGYTF; CDR3nt: TGCGCCAGCAGCCCACTTGACATCGGGAACTATGGCTACACCTTC
v_gene: TRBV9; d_gene: TRBD2; j_gene: TRBJ2-2; abundance: -; CDR3aa: CASTLAATSGGAGELFF; CDR3nt: TGTGCCAGCACCCTGGCTGCCACTAGCGGGGGGGCCGGGGAGCTGTTTTTT
v_gene: TRBV4-2; d_gene: TRBD1; j_gene: TRBJ2-3; abundance: once; CDR3aa: CASSQGQGGVVMADTQYF; CDR3nt: TGTGCCAGCAGCCAAGGACAGGGGGGTGTTGTGATGGCAGATACGCAGTATTTT
v_gene: TRBV7-9; d_gene: -; j_gene: TRBJ1-2; abundance: -; CDR3aa: CASSFTGYGYTF; CDR3nt: TGTGCCAGCAGCTTTACAGGGTACGGCTACACCTTC
v_gene: TRBV18; d_gene: -; j_gene: TRBJ1-2; abundance: -; CDR3aa: CASSAESSFAYYGYTF; CDR3nt: TGTGCCAGCTCCGCCGAATCCAGCTTCGCGTACTATGGCTACACCTTC
v_gene: TRBV4-2; d_gene: -; j_gene: TRBJ1-2; abundance: -; CDR3aa: CASSQDSARIYGYTF; CDR3nt: TGTGCCAGCAGCCAAGATAGTGCTAGGATCTATGGCTACACCTTC
v_gene: TRBV5-6; d_gene: -; j_gene: TRBJ2-7; abundance: -; CDR3aa: CASSRQDMGPYEQYF; CDR3nt: TGTGCCAGCAGCCGTCAGGACATGGGGCCGTACGAGCAGTACTTC
v_gene: TRBV25-1; d_gene: -; j_gene: TRBJ2-3; abundance: -; CDR3aa: CASSESAVPSTDTQYF; CDR3nt: TGTGCCAGCAGTGAATCGGCTGTTCCTAGCACAGATACGCAGTATTTT
v_gene: TRBV27; d_gene: -; j_gene: TRBJ2-7; abundance: -; CDR3aa: CASSFAGASYEQYF; CDR3nt: TGTGCCAGCAGTTTTGCGGGGGCATCCTACGAGCAGTACTTC
v_gene: TRBV3-1/TRBV3-2; d_gene: TRBD1; j_gene: TRBJ2-4; abundance: -; CDR3aa: CASSQVVRGQGGIQYF; CDR3nt: TGTGCCAGCAGCCAAGTCGTTAGAGGACAGGGAGGCATTCAGTACTTC
v_gene: TRBV6-6; d_gene: -; j_gene: TRBJ1-4; abundance: -; CDR3aa: CASVPATNEKLFF; CDR3nt: TGTGCCAGCGTGCCGGCCACGAATGAAAAACTGTTTTTT
v_gene: TRBV28; d_gene: -; j_gene: TRBJ2-2; abundance: -; CDR3aa: CASRQDIELFF; CDR3nt: TGTGCCAGCAGACAGGACATAGAGCTGTTTTTT
v_gene: TRBV5-1; d_gene: TRBD1; j_gene: TRBJ1-4; abundance: -; CDR3aa: CASSRTDRTTNEKLFF; CDR3nt: TGCGCCAGCAGCAGGACGGACAGGACAACTAATGAAAAACTGTTTTTT
v_gene: TRBV6-4; d_gene: TRBD1; j_gene: TRBJ1-1; abundance: -; CDR3aa: CASSDSFGTGVEAFF; CDR3nt: TGTGCCAGCAGTGACTCGTTTGGGACAGGGGTTGAAGCTTTCTTT
v_gene: TRBV2; d_gene: -; j_gene: TRBJ1-4; abundance: -; CDR3aa: CASSVRGDEKLFF; CDR3nt: TGTGCCAGCAGTGTGCGGGGGGATGAAAAACTGTTTTTT